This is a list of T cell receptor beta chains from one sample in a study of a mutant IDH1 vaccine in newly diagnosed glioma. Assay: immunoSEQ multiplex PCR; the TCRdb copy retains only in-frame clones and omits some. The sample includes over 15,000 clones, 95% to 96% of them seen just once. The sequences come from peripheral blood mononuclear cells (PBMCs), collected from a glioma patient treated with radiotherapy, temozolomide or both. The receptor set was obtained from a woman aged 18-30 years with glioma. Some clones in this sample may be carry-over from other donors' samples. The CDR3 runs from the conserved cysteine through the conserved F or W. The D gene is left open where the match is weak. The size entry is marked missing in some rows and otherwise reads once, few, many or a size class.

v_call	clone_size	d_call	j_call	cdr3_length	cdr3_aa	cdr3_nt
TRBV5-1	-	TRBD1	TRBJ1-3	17	CASSSRTGKGTGNTIYF	TGCGCCAGCAGTTCCCGGACAGGGAAGGGCACTGGAAACACCATATATTTT
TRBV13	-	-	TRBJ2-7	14	CASSLAGRWNEQYF	TGTGCCAGCAGCTTAGCAGGCAGGTGGAACGAGCAGTACTTC
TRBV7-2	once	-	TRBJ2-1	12	CASSLDPNEQFF	TGTGCCAGCAGCTTAGACCCAAATGAGCAGTTCTTC
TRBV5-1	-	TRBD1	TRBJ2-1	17	CASSLGGGRVIWGEQFF	TGCGCCAGCAGCTTGGGAGGGGGCAGGGTGATTTGGGGTGAGCAGTTCTTC
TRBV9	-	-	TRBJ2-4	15	CASSVDWGGGNIQYF	TGTGCCAGCAGCGTAGACTGGGGCGGAGGAAACATTCAGTACTTC
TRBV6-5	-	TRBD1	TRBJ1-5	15	CASSLHRGSNQPQHF	TGTGCCAGCAGCCTCCACAGGGGTAGCAATCAGCCCCAGCATTTT
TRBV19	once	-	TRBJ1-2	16	CASSPSGGVEGYGYTF	TGTGCCAGTAGCCCGAGCGGCGGGGTCGAAGGCTATGGCTACACCTTC
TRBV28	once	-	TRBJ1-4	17	CASSSAGTTSTNEKLFF	TGTGCCAGCAGTTCTGCCGGGACGACCTCAACTAATGAAAAACTGTTTTTT
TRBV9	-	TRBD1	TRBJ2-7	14	CASSARTGFHEQYF	TGTGCCAGCAGCGCACGGACAGGGTTCCACGAGCAGTACTTC
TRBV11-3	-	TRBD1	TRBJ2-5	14	CASTYSTGTETQYF	TGTGCCAGCACCTATTCGACAGGGACAGAGACCCAGTACTTC
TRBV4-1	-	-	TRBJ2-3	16	CASSDVTGRSTDTQYF	TGCGCCAGCAGCGATGTCACTGGGCGGAGCACAGATACGCAGTATTTT
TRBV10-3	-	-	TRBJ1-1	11	CAISEDKEAFF	TGTGCCATCAGTGAGGATAAGGAAGCTTTCTTT
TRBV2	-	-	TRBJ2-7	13	CASSADSLGEQYF	TGTGCCAGCAGCGCAGACAGCCTAGGAGAGCAGTACTTC
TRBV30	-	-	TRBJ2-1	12	CAWSEGINEQFF	TGTGCCTGGAGTGAGGGGATCAATGAGCAGTTCTTC
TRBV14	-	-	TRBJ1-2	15	CASSQSGRQTYGYTF	TGTGCCAGCAGCCAATCAGGCCGACAGACCTATGGCTACACCTTC
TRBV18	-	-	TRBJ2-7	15	CASSPTNSDGSDQYF	TGTGCCAGCTCACCCACCAACTCGGACGGGAGTGATCAGTACTTC
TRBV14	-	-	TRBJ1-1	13	CASSQVFSTEAFF	TGTGCCAGCAGCCAAGTATTTTCCACTGAAGCTTTCTTT
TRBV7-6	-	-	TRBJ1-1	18	CASSLSLDSGTLNTEAFF	TGTGCCAGCAGCTTATCCCTGGACAGTGGCACCTTGAACACTGAAGCTTTCTTT
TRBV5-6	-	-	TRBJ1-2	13	CASSALSGDGYTF	TGTGCCAGCAGCGCTTTGTCCGGGGATGGCTACACCTTC
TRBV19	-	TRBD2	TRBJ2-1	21	CASSISRVTSASGSSYNEQFF	TGTGCCAGTAGTATTTCCCGGGTTACGTCGGCTAGCGGGAGCTCCTACAATGAGCAGTTCTTC
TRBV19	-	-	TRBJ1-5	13	CASSIQSNQPQHF	TGTGCCAGTAGTATCCAAAGCAATCAGCCCCAGCATTTT
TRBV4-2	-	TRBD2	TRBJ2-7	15	CASSQVLAGNYEQYF	TGTGCCAGCAGCCAAGTACTAGCGGGGAATTACGAGCAGTACTTC
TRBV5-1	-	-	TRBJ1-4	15	CASSVARVVNEKLFF	TGCGCCAGCTCAGTAGCCCGGGTCGTTAATGAAAAACTGTTTTTT
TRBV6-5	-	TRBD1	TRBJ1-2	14	CASSQTRTGKGYTF	TGTGCCAGCAGTCAAACCCGGACAGGGAAAGGCTACACCTTC
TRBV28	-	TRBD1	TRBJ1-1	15	CASRPAGTVNTEAFF	TGTGCCAGCAGGCCCGCCGGGACAGTGAACACTGAAGCTTTCTTT
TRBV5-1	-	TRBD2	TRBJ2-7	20	CASSLLLGLAGEGSSYEQYF	TGCGCCAGCAGCCTCCTCTTGGGACTAGCGGGAGAAGGGTCCTCTTACGAGCAGTACTTC
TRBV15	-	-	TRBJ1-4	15	CATSTPLRNIEKLFF	TGTGCCACCAGCACTCCCTTGCGGAATATTGAAAAACTGTTTTTT
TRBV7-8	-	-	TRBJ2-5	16	CASSSTGLSKGETQYF	TGTGCCAGCAGCTCGACAGGACTCTCGAAGGGAGAGACCCAGTACTTC
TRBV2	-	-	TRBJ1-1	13	CASLRIGNTEAFF	TGTGCCAGCCTGCGGATCGGGAACACTGAAGCTTTCTTT
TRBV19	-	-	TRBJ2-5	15	CASSIDGGPRETQYF	TGTGCCAGTAGTATCGATGGGGGCCCTCGAGAGACCCAGTACTTC
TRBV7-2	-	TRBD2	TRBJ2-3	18	CASSPREAGGPLTDTQYF	TGTGCCAGCAGCCCCCGCGAAGCGGGGGGGCCTTTAACAGATACGCAGTATTTT